Here is one T cell receptor beta chain with its context. Its target is not known. Trimming removed 6 bases from V and 3 bases from J; junction bases left unmatched: 8. The CDR3 contains 15 residues. Germline CDR1 reads MDHEN; CDR2 reads SYDVKM. The treatment: roughly 18 received Ad26.COV2.S at low or high dose, single or two shots; a few received placebo; per-sample allocation not given. Day 63 after the first vaccine or placebo injection was the time point for sampling. This record comes from a study of Ad26.COV2.S vaccination and SARS-CoV-2 variants. Whole-study context: By the intramuscular route, Ad26.COV2.S was given once, or twice 56 days apart. Study findings and constraints: Vaccine recipients and placebo recipients showed similar non-spike TCR breadth. The TCR breadth and depth analyses may have understated or missed part of the total T cell responses. Those who received the vaccine showed greater spike-specific TCR breadth than those given placebo.

Measured with immunoSEQ multiplex PCR; TCRdb has only the in-frame clones, and not every one. The sample lists 350,000 to 500,000 clones; 90% were seen once. The receptor was derived from a person between 18 and 65 years old who received the Ad26.COV2.S COVID-19 vaccine or a placebo. Source: peripheral blood, taken in a trial of Ad26.COV2.S vaccine versus placebo. V is TRBV28 and J is TRBJ2-3, with 8 bases fitting TRBD1. CDR3 residues: CASRPPGQVTDTQYF. CDR3 sequence (DNA): TGTGCCAGCAGACCACCGGGACAGGTGACAGATACGCAGTATTTT.